Shown below are 6 T cell receptor beta chains from a single sample sequenced in a study of blood T cell repertoires in COVID-19. Using immunoSEQ multiplex PCR, the repertoire was profiled, and TCRdb retains in-frame clones only, with some absent. This sample has approximately 88,000 clones, with 70% to 90% found just once. What was sequenced was peripheral blood. These receptors were obtained from a woman aged 70-85 years with acute or convalescent COVID-19.

The chain carries TRBV12-3 or TRBV12-4 and TRBJ2-1; maybe TRBD1 (5 bases). The CDR3 is 11 amino acids. V was pared by 6 bases and J by 9 bases, with 9 bases between. CDR3 sequence reads: CASSLQGEQFF. CDR3 sequence (DNA): TGTGCCAGCAGCCTGCAGGGTGAGCAGTTCTTC.

This chain links TRBV7-2 with TRBJ2-3, with a tentative D call TRBD2 (6 bases). V lost 0 bases and J lost 1, with 11 bases in between. The germline gives CDR1 SGHTA, CDR2 FQGNSA. This CDR3 is 16 amino acids long. CDR3 amino acids: CASSLASASGTDTQYF. The CDR3 bases are TGTGCCAGCAGCTTAGCGTCGGCTAGCGGCACAGATACGCAGTATTTT.

The chain recombines TRBV15 with TRBJ1-1; D is ambiguous. The CDR3 runs 15 residues. V gave up 0 bases and J gave up 3 bases, with 11 bases separating them. Per the germline V gene, CDR1 is LNHNV and CDR2 is YYDKDF (reference sequence). This CDR3 reads CATSRDRAGDTEAFF. The CDR3 DNA is TGTGCCACCAGCAGAGATAGAGCGGGAGACACTGAAGCTTTCTTT.

The V and J genes are TRBV7-2 and TRBJ1-5, with a tentative D call TRBD1 (6 bases). V was clipped by 5 bases and J by 6 bases, with 14 bases between them. Germline values: CDR1 SGHTA, CDR2 FQGNSA. This CDR3 comprises 14 residues. CDR3 sequence reads: CASSNRDNGQPQHF. The CDR3 nucleotides read TGTGCCAGCAGCAACCGGGACAATGGTCAGCCCCAGCATTTT.

This clone came up once. The DNA for the CDR3 is TGTGCCAGCAGCGTAGAGGACAGGGAACACGAGCAGTACGTC. Translation gives CASSVEDREHEQYV. This chain connects TRBV9 to TRBJ2-7, with 8 positions matching TRBD1. This CDR3 has 14 residues. Unmatched junction bases numbered 4, after V lost 0 bases and J lost 5 bases. Germline V gene lookup returns CDR1 SGDLS and CDR2 YYNGEE.

This clone was found a few times. This CDR3 is CASSPRQGLFSLATGELFF. CDR3 sequence (DNA): TGTGCCAGCAGCCCGCGACAGGGCCTCTTCTCCTTGGCCACCGGGGAGCTGTTTTTT. This chain links TRBV9 with TRBJ2-2; TRBD1 aligns across 7 bases. V was clipped by 4 bases and J by 4 bases; unmatched bases: 19. Per germline, CDR1 SGDLS and CDR2 YYNGEE. This CDR3 has 19 amino acids.